Given below is one TCR beta chain in context. The antigen remains undetermined. Terminally differentiated effector memory CD45RA+ cells were excluded by CCR7 positive selection of CD45RO-negative cells. This entry belongs to a study of shared clonotypes between healthy human individuals. Study as a whole: Each donor's CD8 memory used one plate, CD8 naive two, each CD4 subset three. Study-wide findings and caveats: Naive subsets generally had larger estimated richness than memory subsets.

The table came from immunoSEQ multiplex PCR; TCRdb's copy has only in-frame clones and leaves some out. The profile shows about 2 million clones, over 85% of them singletons. The J segment lost 3 bases and the V segment lost 5 bases, leaving 10 bases of the junction unmatched. The CDR3 length is 15 residues. Germline values: CDR1 MDHEN, CDR2 SYDVKM. The sequence derives from a man aged 18 to 29 in good health. The chain employs TRBV28 and TRBJ2-7; 7 bases line up with TRBD1. Sequenced material: naive CD8+ T cells sorted from blood. CDR3 protein: CASSLGQSMGYEQYF. The DNA of the CDR3 is TGTGCCAGCAGTCTGGGACAGTCCATGGGCTACGAGCAGTACTTC.